Listed here are 24 T cell receptor beta chains from one sample, sequenced in a study of T cells in Graves' hyperthyroidism and ophthalmopathy. From RNA transcripts, TCR beta CDR3 regions were amplified. The HTBI primer set drove a first-round RT-PCR of the TCR CDR3. From the multiplex PCR reads, TCRdb called clonotypes with MiXCR, one entry per CDR3 protein. The sample has 600,000 to 750,000 distinct CDR3 sequences, 17% seen once. Sample: blood. These receptors all come from a man aged 50-60 years with Graves' hyperthyroidism.

This clonotype has just a few counts. The chain carries TRBV9 and TRBJ1-1; D is undetermined. V dropped 4 bases and J dropped 1 base, with 11 bases sitting between them. The CDR3 loop spans 14 amino acids. Germline loops: CDR1 SGDLS, CDR2 YYNGEE. The CDR3 loop is CASSTIHGNTEAFF. The DNA of the CDR3 is TGTGCCAGCAGCACAATACACGGGAACACTGAAGCTTTCTTT.

This chain connects TRBV30 to TRBJ1-5; D is ambiguous. CDR1 is GTSNPN and CDR2 is SVGIG in the germline V gene (reference sequence). The CDR3 contains 14 residues. Trimming removed 3 bases at V and 2 bases at J, with 11 bases between. Written as DNA, the CDR3 is TGTGCCTGGAGGAGGACGGGAGGCAATCAGCCCCAGCATTTT. It yields the protein CAWRRTGGNQPQHF.

Turning to this clonotype: A much larger clone lies one base from this, so it may be a read error. This sequence joins TRBV3-1 and TRBJ2-7, with 11 bases identical to TRBD2. The DNA end favors TRBJ2-1, so the J call may be wrong. Germline CDR1 and CDR2: LGHDT and YNNKEL (reference sequence). There are 16 residues in the CDR3. CDR3 bases: TGTGCCAGCAGCCATGCTACTAGCGGGGGCTCCTACGAGCAGTTCTTC. This translates into CASSHATSGGSYEQFF.

The chain uses TRBV28 and TRBJ2-4, with D uncertain. The CDR3 spans 15 residues. The germline CDR1 and CDR2 sequences are MDHEN and SYDVKM. Trimming pared 5 bases from V and 9 bases from J, leaving 20 bases between. The CDR3 sequence: CASSDQGGGRGIQYF. CDR3 coding DNA: TGTGCCAGCAGTGATCAAGGCGGCGGCAGAGGCATTCAGTACTTC. Drawing the rest from reference TRBV28 and TRBJ2-4, the complete variable domain is DVKVTQSSRYLVKRTGEKVFLECVQDMDHENMFWYRQDPGLGLRLIYFSYDVKMKEKGDIPEGYSVSREKKERFSLILESASTNQTSMYLCASSDQGGGRGIQYFGAGTRLSVL.

This clonotype was seen many times. V gene TRBV6-1 combines with J gene TRBJ2-3, with 7 bases that match TRBD2. The CDR3 extends over 14 amino acids. The J segment lost 0 bases and the V segment lost 8 bases, leaving 5 bases of the junction unmatched. Germline-derived CDR1 and CDR2 are MNHNS and SASEGT. The CDR3 spells CASESGASTDTQYF. As DNA, the CDR3 is TGTGCCAGCGAGAGCGGGGCTAGCACAGATACGCAGTATTTT.

This clonotype was seen more than once but under ten times. V gene TRBV5-5 combines with J gene TRBJ2-3, with D tentatively TRBD1 or TRBD2 (6 bases each). The CDR3 is made up of 20 amino acids. V shed 4 bases and J shed 6 bases, with 33 bases lying between them. Germline CDR1 reads SGHKS; CDR2 reads YYEKEE (reference sequence). The CDR3 DNA sequence: TGTGCCAGCAGCCCCCGGAGGGGGTTTGAAGTGGTGGGTCAGGAGGATACGCAGTATTTT. This gives the protein CASSPRRGFEVVGQEDTQYF.

V gene TRBV30 combines with J gene TRBJ2-3; 11 bases align to TRBD2. J lost 5 bases, V lost 3 bases, and 4 bases had no gene match. Germline assignment: CDR1 GTSNPN and CDR2 SVGIG (reference sequence). The CDR3 is made up of 14 amino acids. CDR3 sequence (DNA): TGTGCCTGGAGACTAGCGGGAGCGGGAGATACGCAGTATTTT. The encoded protein is CAWRLAGAGDTQYF.

The chain is built from TRBV19 and TRBJ2-6, with D possibly matching TRBD1 (5 bases). CDR3 length equals 15 residues. Trimming removed 0 bases from V and 11 bases from J, with 14 bases in between. Germline values: CDR1 LNHDA, CDR2 SQIVND (reference sequence). The CDR3 nucleotides are TGTGCCAGTAGTATAGAACGGGTGTTAGGGGACGTCCTGACTTTC. Encoded protein: CASSIERVLGDVLTF.

The sample holds a few counts of this clonotype. CDR3 region: CASREGTSFAYEQYF. The CDR3 DNA follows: TGCGCCAGCAGGGAAGGGACTAGCTTCGCCTACGAGCAGTACTTC. The chain joins TRBV10-2 to TRBJ2-7, with TRBD2 identical over 9 bases. The CDR3 is 15 residues long. J was trimmed by 2 bases and V by 6 bases; bases with no gene match: 8. Germline V gene lookup returns CDR1 WSHSY and CDR2 SAAADI.

CDR3 amino acids: CASSMLSGTSGEQFF. DNA of the CDR3: TGTGCCAGCAGCATGCTCTCCGGGACATCGGGTGAGCAGTTCTTC. J is TRBJ2-1 and V is TRBV11-3; tentative D call: TRBD1 (6 bases). CDR1 is SGHNT, CDR2 YENEEA, per germline. The CDR3 length is 15 residues. The V gene lost 5 bases and the J gene lost 9 bases, with 20 bases spanning the gap.

This clonotype was seen ten or more times. The chain recombines TRBV28 with TRBJ2-5; 9 bases agree with TRBD1. Germline V gene data show CDR1 as MDHEN and CDR2 as SYDVKM. V was pared by 5 bases and J by 2 bases, with 9 bases of the junction left unmatched. The CDR3 has 16 residues. The CDR3 DNA sequence: TGTGCCAGCAGTCCCCCCGGGACAGGGTCACAAGAGACCCAGTACTTC. As protein: CASSPPGTGSQETQYF.

Only a few counts were recorded for this clonotype. V is TRBV27 and J is TRBJ1-3; a possible D gene is TRBD1 (5 bases). Trimming left V 3 bases short and J 2 bases short, with 14 bases between. The germline V gene has CDR1 MNHEY and CDR2 SMNVEV (reference sequence). The CDR3 has 16 amino acids. The CDR3 DNA sequence: TGTGCCAGCAGTTTGGGGGATTCTAGTGCTGGAAACACCATATATTTT. Protein sequence: CASSLGDSSAGNTIYF.

This rearrangement joins TRBV5-6 to TRBJ1-5, with D uncertain. The V and J ends lost 2 bases and 2 bases respectively, with 11 bases between them. This CDR3 has 15 residues. Per germline, CDR1 SGHDT and CDR2 YYEEEE. The CDR3: CASSFTGLGNQPQHF. The CDR3 DNA is TGTGCCAGCAGCTTCACGGGGTTGGGCAATCAGCCCCAGCATTTT.

This clonotype was seen at least ten times. This chain uses TRBV20-1 with TRBJ1-2; 8 bases map to TRBD1. CDR1 is DFQATT and CDR2 is SNEGSKA in the germline V gene (reference sequence). Trimming took 5 bases from V and 3 from J; bases not matched to a gene: 8. CDR3 length: 14 residues. This chain's CDR3 is CSARRPGGDYGYTF. CDR3 in DNA: TGCAGTGCTCGACGGCCAGGGGGCGACTATGGCTACACCTTC.

This clonotype was observed many times. This chain uses TRBV28 with TRBJ2-1; D gene uncertain. CDR3 length equals 14 residues. CDR1 is MDHEN, CDR2 SYDVKM, per germline. V was cut by 6 bases and J by 7 bases, with 16 bases left in between. CDR3 nucleotide sequence: TGTGCCAGCAGGGTAGAGAGTGACGGGAATGAGCAGTTCTTC. It is translated as CASRVESDGNEQFF.

This clonotype has just a few counts. V gene TRBV15 combines with J gene TRBJ2-3; D is perhaps TRBD2 (5 bases). Germline CDR1 LNHNV, CDR2 YYDKDF (reference sequence). The CDR3 has 15 amino acids. The germline V and J ends were trimmed by 0 bases and 4 bases, with 11 bases remaining between them. CDR3: CATSRDSLAADTQYF. CDR3 DNA: TGTGCCACCAGCAGAGATAGTCTAGCCGCAGATACGCAGTATTTT. Using reference TRBV15 and TRBJ2-3 for the parts outside the CDR3, the full variable domain is DAMVIQNPRYQVTQFGKPVTLSCSQTLNHNVMYWYQQKSSQAPKLLFHYYDKDFNNEADTPDNFQSRRPNTSFCFLDIRSPGLGDTAMYLCATSRDSLAADTQYFGPGTRLTVL.

This clonotype was observed a few times. The CDR3, as DNA: TGTGCCAGCAGCCATCTCTACAGGACAGATACGCAGTATTTT. Protein product: CASSHLYRTDTQYF. The chain links TRBV3-1 to TRBJ2-3, with D maybe TRBD1 (5 bases). V was trimmed by 3 bases and J by 3 bases, leaving 10 bases between them. CDR1 is LGHDT, CDR2 YNNKEL, per germline (reference sequence). The CDR3 extends over 14 amino acids.

This clonotype appeared many times. At one end the junction does not follow the germline gene, possibly because of a read error. The chain joins TRBV5-1 to TRBJ1-1; D gene ambiguous. Per germline, CDR1 SGHRS and CDR2 YFSETQ. CDR3 length equals 13 residues. CDR3 bases: TGTGCCAGCAGCTTAGGAGTGAACACTGAAGCTTTCTTT. Protein sequence: CASSLGVNTEAFF. Based on the CDR3 plus reference TRBV5-1 and TRBJ1-1, the full variable domain is KAGVTQTPRYLIKTRGQQVTLSCSPISGHRSVSWYQQTPGQGLQFLFEYFSETQRNKGNFPGRFSGRQFSNSRSEMNVSTLELGDSALYLCASSLGVNTEAFFGQGTRLTVV.

This clonotype showed up many times. The V call is TRBV27, the J call TRBJ2-7; 9 nucleotides match TRBD1. The CDR3 totals 14 residues. Germline V gene data show CDR1 as MNHEY and CDR2 as SMNVEV (reference sequence). The junction had 7 bases not matched to a gene; V was cut back by 6 bases and J by 4 bases. For the CDR3, the DNA is TGTGCCAGCAGCTATACAGGGGGCGCTTACGAGCAGTACTTC. This gives the protein CASSYTGGAYEQYF.

Many counts were recorded for this clonotype. The chain joins TRBV2 to TRBJ2-7; no definite D call. This CDR3 has 13 residues. Germline V gives CDR1 SNHLY, CDR2 FYNNEI. The V end lost 6 bases, the J end lost 1 base, and 10 bases lay between the germline ends. The CDR3 bases are TGTGCCAGCAGGGACCGCAAGTCCTACGAGCAGTACTTC. Translating it yields CASRDRKSYEQYF.

There are a few counts of this clonotype. The J gene is TRBJ1-2, the V gene TRBV12-3 or TRBV12-4; D is ambiguous. Between the trimmed V and J ends, which lost 3 bases and 0 bases, there was a span of 8 bases. CDR3 length: 14 amino acids. The CDR3 is CASSFHSTNYGYTF. The CDR3 DNA reads as TGTGCCAGCAGTTTTCATAGCACTAACTATGGCTACACCTTC.

This clonotype was seen a few times. The gene calls are TRBV9 and TRBJ1-4, with 9 nucleotides matching TRBD1. The CDR3 has 17 amino acids. Germline CDR1 SGDLS, CDR2 YYNGEE. V was clipped by 0 bases and J by 3 bases; unmatched bases: 6. The CDR3 spells CASSVGEQGAANEKLFF. CDR3 DNA: TGTGCCAGCAGCGTAGGAGAACAGGGGGCAGCTAATGAAAAACTGTTTTTT.

Of note for this clonotype: A much larger clone sits a single nucleotide away, making a read error possible. The rearrangement joins TRBV10-3 to TRBJ1-2, with D maybe TRBD1 (6 bases). The CDR3 is made up of 17 amino acids. Germline V gene lookup returns CDR1 ENHRY and CDR2 SYGVKD. V gave up 0 bases and J gave up 1 base, with 15 bases separating them. DNA of the CDR3: TGTGCCATCAGTGAGTCCCCTGACAAGGGGGGTAACTATGGCTACACCTTC. Residues: CAISESPDKGGNYGYTF.

This chain joins TRBV6-1 and TRBJ2-3; D gene unclear. This CDR3 contains 15 residues. Trimming took off 8 bases at V and 5 bases at J, with 20 bases between the two ends. The germline gives CDR1 MNHNS, CDR2 SASEGT. This CDR3 reads CASSFQPEAGDTQYF. CDR3 in DNA: TGTGCCAGCTCTTTTCAGCCAGAGGCCGGAGATACGCAGTATTTT.